This is a list of T cell receptor beta chains from one sample in a study of regulatory T cells in long-lasting Graves disease. TCRdb called the multiplex PCR reads again in MiXCR, with one record for every CDR3 protein. The sample shows a few hundred thousand distinct CDR3 sequences, more than 20% of them seen only once. The sequencing here drew on peripheral blood mononuclear cells (PBMCs), taken when the disease was refractory, from a patient treated with antithyroid drugs. These receptors were collected from a woman aged 40 to 50 with Graves disease. CDR3s include the opening cysteine and the closing phenylalanine or tryptophan. D genes are given only for firm matches. The listing skips clone size in some rows; elsewhere it reads once, few, many or a size class.

DNA: TGCGCCAGCAGCTTGGAGAGGGGGGAAGCTTTCTTT
CDR3: CASSLERGEAFF
D: .
V: TRBV5-1
size: many
J: TRBJ1-1

DNA: TGTGCCATCAGTGAGTCGAGATACGGCGGAGGAGTCACAGATACGCAGTATTTT
CDR3: CAISESRYGGGVTDTQYF
D: .
V: TRBV10-3
size: once
J: TRBJ2-3

DNA: TGTGCCAGCAGTTACGTCTCAGTTCTGGGGTTTTGGGACGAGCAGTACTTC
CDR3: CASSYVSVLGFWDEQYF
D: .
V: TRBV6-2/TRBV6-3
size: .
J: TRBJ2-7

DNA: TGTGCCAGCACCCAGGATTACCAAGAGACCCAGTACTTC
CDR3: CASTQDYQETQYF
D: .
V: TRBV2
size: many
J: TRBJ2-5

DNA: TGTGCCAGCAGTCCAGGGGTAGCGAACACTGAAGCTTTCTTT
CDR3: CASSPGVANTEAFF
D: .
V: TRBV6-2/TRBV6-3
size: .
J: TRBJ1-1

DNA: TGCAGTGTTTCCCAGGGGGACACTGAAGCTTTCTTT
CDR3: CSVSQGDTEAFF
D: TRBD1
V: TRBV20-1
size: many
J: TRBJ1-1

DNA: TGTGCCAGCTCACCAGGGGGCACGGGTGAGACCCAGTACTTC
CDR3: CASSPGGTGETQYF
D: .
V: TRBV18
size: .
J: TRBJ2-5

DNA: TGTGCCAGCTCACCCTTATCCCAAGAGACCCAGTACTTC
CDR3: CASSPLSQETQYF
D: .
V: TRBV18
size: .
J: TRBJ2-5

DNA: TGTGCCAGCAGCTTATCGGACACAGAACAAGCGATATATGGCTACACCTTC
CDR3: CASSLSDTEQAIYGYTF
D: .
V: TRBV7-9
size: .
J: TRBJ1-2

DNA: TGTGCCAGCACCCCCGGGACTACCTCCTACGAGCAGTACTTC
CDR3: CASTPGTTSYEQYF
D: TRBD2
V: TRBV2
size: few
J: TRBJ2-7

DNA: TGTGCCAGCAGCGTAGAAATAAACACTGAAGCTTTCTTT
CDR3: CASSVEINTEAFF
D: .
V: TRBV9
size: .
J: TRBJ1-1

DNA: TGCGCCAGCAAAAGGGGAGAGGAGACCCAGTACTTC
CDR3: CASKRGEETQYF
D: .
V: TRBV10-2
size: many
J: TRBJ2-5

DNA: TGTGCCAGCAGTTTGAGGTTCCAGCCCCAGCATTTT
CDR3: CASSLRFQPQHF
D: .
V: TRBV28
size: many
J: TRBJ1-5

DNA: TGTGCCAGCAGCTCTAGGACAGGGGGCATCGACGAGCAGTACTTC
CDR3: CASSSRTGGIDEQYF
D: TRBD1
V: TRBV11-2
size: many
J: TRBJ2-7

DNA: TGTGCCAGCAGCCCGCCCACTAGTTTCACAGATACGCAGTATTTT
CDR3: CASSPPTSFTDTQYF
D: .
V: TRBV11-2
size: once
J: TRBJ2-3

DNA: TGTGCCAGCGGTCTCCCAGGCTACGAGCAGTACTTC
CDR3: CASGLPGYEQYF
D: .
V: TRBV28
size: .
J: TRBJ2-7

DNA: TGCAGTGCTAGGCCCTCGGAACCTTGGAGCAATCAGCCCCAGCATTTT
CDR3: CSARPSEPWSNQPQHF
D: .
V: TRBV20-1
size: .
J: TRBJ1-5

DNA: TGTGCCAGCAGTTCGGTCCCTAGCGGGAGTAACGAGCAGTACTTC
CDR3: CASSSVPSGSNEQYF
D: TRBD2
V: TRBV12-3/TRBV12-4
size: many
J: TRBJ2-7

DNA: TGTGCCAGCAGCTTAGATGGCCCTAGCGGGGGCCTAAACAATGAGCAGTTCTTC
CDR3: CASSLDGPSGGLNNEQFF
D: TRBD2
V: TRBV11-2
size: few
J: TRBJ2-1

DNA: TGTGCCAGCATGCCCCGGACCGGTCTCAATAGGGAAGCTTTCTTT
CDR3: CASMPRTGLNREAFF
D: .
V: TRBV27
size: many
J: TRBJ1-1

DNA: TGTGCCAGCAGCCCACTTTGGGCGAATGGTTCACCCCTCCACTTT
CDR3: CASSPLWANGSPLHF
D: .
V: TRBV3-1
size: many
J: TRBJ1-6

DNA: TGCAGTGGCGTGGACTCTTCACTTTACAATGAGCAGTTCTTC
CDR3: CSGVDSSLYNEQFF
D: .
V: TRBV20-1
size: few
J: TRBJ2-1

DNA: TGTGCCATCAGTGAGTCGGGCACCCGCACAGATACGCAGTATTTT
CDR3: CAISESGTRTDTQYF
D: .
V: TRBV10-3
size: .
J: TRBJ2-3

DNA: TGTGCCAGCAGCTCCCCCCGTACGGGAGGTGCCTACGAGCAGTACTTC
CDR3: CASSSPRTGGAYEQYF
D: TRBD2
V: TRBV7-9
size: many
J: TRBJ2-7

DNA: TGTGCCAGCAGTTTAGCCGGGACAGGGGAATACGAGCAGTACTTC
CDR3: CASSLAGTGEYEQYF
D: TRBD1
V: TRBV27
size: many
J: TRBJ2-7

DNA: TGCGCCAGCAGCTTGGCCGGGGCCCCCGATCAGCCCCAGCATTTT
CDR3: CASSLAGAPDQPQHF
D: .
V: TRBV5-1
size: .
J: TRBJ1-5

DNA: TGTGCCAGCAGAAGGGGACTAGATCTAACCGGGGAGCTGTTTTTT
CDR3: CASRRGLDLTGELFF
D: TRBD2
V: TRBV6-2/TRBV6-3
size: few
J: TRBJ2-2

DNA: TGTGCCAGCAGTATACTGGGTAGAAAACTGTTTTTT
CDR3: CASSILGRKLFF
D: .
V: TRBV28
size: many
J: TRBJ1-4

DNA: TGCGCCAGCAGCACTGGCAGGGGGTCGCAGTACTTC
CDR3: CASSTGRGSQYF
D: TRBD1
V: TRBV5-1
size: .
J: TRBJ2-7

DNA: TGTGCCATCAGTGCCGGGACGGAGGGAGAGCAGTACTTC
CDR3: CAISAGTEGEQYF
D: .
V: TRBV10-3
size: many
J: TRBJ2-7

DNA: TGTGCCAGCAGCTTAATACCGGGACAGGCAGCTAATGAAAAACTGTTTTTT
CDR3: CASSLIPGQAANEKLFF
D: TRBD1
V: TRBV7-8
size: many
J: TRBJ1-4

DNA: TGCGCCAGCAGCCAGACCGGTACAGGGAGGGACGAGCAGTACTTC
CDR3: CASSQTGTGRDEQYF
D: .
V: TRBV4-1
size: .
J: TRBJ2-7

DNA: TGCAGTGCTAGTCGGCCTCCAACAGTCCAGTACTTC
CDR3: CSASRPPTVQYF
D: .
V: TRBV20-1
size: many
J: TRBJ2-5

DNA: TGTGCCAGCAGCCAAGCCGCTAGCGGGAGAAACTACGAGCAGTACTTC
CDR3: CASSQAASGRNYEQYF
D: TRBD2
V: TRBV28
size: .
J: TRBJ2-7

DNA: TGCGCCAGCAGCTTGGGGGCTCCCTACGAGCAGTACTTC
CDR3: CASSLGAPYEQYF
D: .
V: TRBV5-1
size: .
J: TRBJ2-7

DNA: TGTGCCAGCAGTTTAATAGGAGGGGGCGCGTCTGGAAACACCATATATTTT
CDR3: CASSLIGGGASGNTIYF
D: TRBD1
V: TRBV28
size: few
J: TRBJ1-3

DNA: TGCAGCGTGTCGCAGGGGGACTACGAGCAGTACTTC
CDR3: CSVSQGDYEQYF
D: TRBD1
V: TRBV29-1
size: .
J: TRBJ2-7

DNA: TGTGCCAGCAGTCTCCAGACAGCCCCGAGCACCGGGGAGCTGTTTTTT
CDR3: CASSLQTAPSTGELFF
D: .
V: TRBV28
size: many
J: TRBJ2-2

DNA: TGCGCCAGCAGCTTGGGACAGGGTAGCACAGATACGCAGTATTTT
CDR3: CASSLGQGSTDTQYF
D: TRBD1
V: TRBV12-3/TRBV12-4
size: many
J: TRBJ2-3

DNA: TGTGCCGCCGGCCCGAACACCGGGGAGCTGTTTTTT
CDR3: CAAGPNTGELFF
D: .
V: TRBV24-1
size: many
J: TRBJ2-2

DNA: TGTGCCAGCAGTTACGGGAACCAATCGCCGAACACCGGGGAGCTGTTTTTT
CDR3: CASSYGNQSPNTGELFF
D: .
V: TRBV6-5
size: many
J: TRBJ2-2

DNA: TGTGCCAGCAGCCAACAGGGGCGAATTAATTCTGAAGCTTTCTTT
CDR3: CASSQQGRINSEAFF
D: TRBD1
V: TRBV27
size: many
J: TRBJ1-1

DNA: TGCGCCAGCAGCAAAGGTCCCGCAGAGACCCAGTACTTC
CDR3: CASSKGPAETQYF
D: .
V: TRBV5-1
size: .
J: TRBJ2-5

DNA: TGTGCCAGCAAAGACACCTCTAGCAATCAGCCCCAGCATTTT
CDR3: CASKDTSSNQPQHF
D: .
V: TRBV2
size: many
J: TRBJ1-5

DNA: TGTGCCAGCTCACCCTCGCCCGTGCGGGACGAAGAGACCCAGTACTTC
CDR3: CASSPSPVRDEETQYF
D: .
V: TRBV18
size: .
J: TRBJ2-5

DNA: TGTGCCAGCAGTGAAGCGCTCGGGCCCAGTGGGGAAAAACTGTTTTTT
CDR3: CASSEALGPSGEKLFF
D: .
V: TRBV2
size: many
J: TRBJ1-4

DNA: TGTGCCAGCAGCCTACCAGGGTACGGTGAAGCTTTCTTT
CDR3: CASSLPGYGEAFF
D: .
V: TRBV28
size: many
J: TRBJ1-1